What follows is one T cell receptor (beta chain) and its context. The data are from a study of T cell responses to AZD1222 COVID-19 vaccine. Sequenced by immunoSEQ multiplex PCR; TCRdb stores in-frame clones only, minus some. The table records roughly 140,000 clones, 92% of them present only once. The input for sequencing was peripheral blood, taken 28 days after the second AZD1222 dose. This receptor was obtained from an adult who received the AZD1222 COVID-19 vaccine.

The DNA of the CDR3 is TGTGCCAGCAGTGACTCGATGCGGTCGAGCTCCTACAATGAGCAGTTCTTC. Translating gives CASSDSMRSSSYNEQFF. The V gene is TRBV6-4, the J gene TRBJ2-1; D not certain. CDR1 and CDR2 from the germline V gene are MRHNA and SNTAGT. The CDR3 is 17 residues long. V was trimmed by 0 bases and J by 0 bases, leaving 12 bases between them.